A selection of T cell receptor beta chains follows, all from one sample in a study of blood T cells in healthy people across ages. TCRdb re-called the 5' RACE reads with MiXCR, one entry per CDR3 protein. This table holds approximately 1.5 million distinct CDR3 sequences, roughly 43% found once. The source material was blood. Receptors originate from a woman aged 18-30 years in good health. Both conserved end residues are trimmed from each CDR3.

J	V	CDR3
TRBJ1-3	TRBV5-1	ASSLERQGSSGNTIY
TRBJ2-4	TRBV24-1	ATSPQAKNIQY
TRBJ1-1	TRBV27	ASSHLDRGDTEAF
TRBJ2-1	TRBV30	AWSVYGGSSYNEQF
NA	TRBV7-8	ASSFHRLAGTYEQY
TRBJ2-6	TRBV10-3	AISESGLGANVLT
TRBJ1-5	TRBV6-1	ASIWDGDSNQPQH
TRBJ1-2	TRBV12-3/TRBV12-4	ASSLGTGGYGYT
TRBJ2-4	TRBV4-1	ASSQVWPKNIQY
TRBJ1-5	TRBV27	ASSVWVNQPQH
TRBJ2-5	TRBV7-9	ASSPGLPGLQY
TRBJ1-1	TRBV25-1	ASSELTRNTEAF
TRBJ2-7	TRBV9	ASSVDSGGIDSFYEQY
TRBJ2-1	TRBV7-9	ASSVGTSGVEQF
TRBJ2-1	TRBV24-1	ATSDGGSYNEQF
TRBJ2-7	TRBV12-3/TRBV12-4	ASRMGTSGSHEQY
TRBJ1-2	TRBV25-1	ASTEREDIYGYT